This is a list of T cell receptor beta chains from one sample in a study of T cells in Graves' hyperthyroidism and ophthalmopathy. TCRdb ran MiXCR on the multiplex PCR reads and lists one entry per CDR3 protein. The data contain 490,000 or so distinct CDR3 sequences, under 25% of them singletons. The sample was blood. Every receptor here comes from a woman in her 70s with Graves' ophthalmopathy. The CDR3 runs from the conserved cysteine through the conserved F or W. D genes are given only for firm matches. Size is omitted from some rows. Given values are once, few, many or a class for expanded clones.

J gene	V gene	clone size	D gene	CDR3 DNA	CDR3 protein
TRBJ2-7	TRBV11-2	NA	NA	TGTGCCAGCAGCTGGAACAGGCCCCAGGATGGGGGGTCCTACGAGCAGTACTTC	CASSWNRPQDGGSYEQYF
TRBJ1-3	TRBV5-4	NA	TRBD1	TGTGCCAGCAGCCACCGACAGGGGTCGGTTGGAAACACCATATATTTT	CASSHRQGSVGNTIYF
TRBJ1-1	TRBV6-1	few	NA	TGTGCCAGCAGTGAAGACAGAAGTTACACTGAAGCTTTCTTT	CASSEDRSYTEAFF
TRBJ1-6	TRBV11-2	NA	TRBD1	TGTGCCAGCAGCTCCTCTGACAGGGGCGTATATTCACCCCTCCACTTT	CASSSSDRGVYSPLHF
TRBJ2-7	TRBV6-1	NA	NA	TGTGCCAGCAGGCCACCGGGGGCGGAGGTCGAGCAGTACTTC	CASRPPGAEVEQYF
TRBJ2-5	TRBV6-1	many	TRBD2	TGTGCCAGCAAGCGACTAGCGGGAGAGACCCAGTACTTC	CASKRLAGETQYF
TRBJ2-2	TRBV12-3/TRBV12-4	few	NA	TGTGCCAGCAGCTCCTATAGATCCGGGGAGCTGTTTTTT	CASSSYRSGELFF
TRBJ2-7	TRBV6-2/TRBV6-3	few	TRBD2	TGTGCCAGCACCCTACCGCCGGGACTAGTCTACGAGCAGTACTTC	CASTLPPGLVYEQYF
TRBJ1-5	TRBV7-8	many	NA	TGTGCCAGCAGCTTAGGGGGGGATGGCAATCAGCCCCAGCATTTT	CASSLGGDGNQPQHF
TRBJ1-2	TRBV28	many	TRBD1	TGTGCCACCCAGTCATCCGGGACAGGGTATGGCTACACCTTC	CATQSSGTGYGYTF
TRBJ2-2	TRBV20-1	NA	NA	TGCAGTGCTAGCCGGCAGGTCACCGGGGAGCTGTTTTTT	CSASRQVTGELFF
TRBJ1-5	TRBV28	few	TRBD1	TGTGCCAGCAGGGGGGGACAGGGGGCTCGACAGCCCCAGCATTTT	CASRGGQGARQPQHF
TRBJ1-1	TRBV10-3	few	TRBD1	TGTGCCATCAGTGATACAAGGGGGCTGGGGACTGAAGCTTTCTTT	CAISDTRGLGTEAFF
TRBJ2-7	TRBV24-1	NA	TRBD2	TGTGCCACCAGTTACGGGAGGCCCTCCTACGAGCAGTACTTC	CATSYGRPSYEQYF
TRBJ2-3	TRBV7-2	many	NA	TGTGCCAGCAGCTTAGTGGCGGAAACAGATACGCAGTATTTT	CASSLVAETDTQYF
TRBJ2-1	TRBV6-5	NA	NA	TGTGCCAGCAGTTACGGTAGTCTACTTTACAATGAGCAGTTCTTC	CASSYGSLLYNEQFF
TRBJ2-7	TRBV3-1	NA	TRBD2	TGTGCCAGCAGCCAAGTGTTTGGCGGGAGAGACTCCTACGAGCAGTACTTC	CASSQVFGGRDSYEQYF
TRBJ1-1	TRBV29-1	many	NA	TGCAGCGTTGAACCAGGGAACACTGAAGCTTTCTTT	CSVEPGNTEAFF
TRBJ2-3	TRBV20-1	NA	TRBD1	TGCAGTACTACTCTCCCGGGACAGGGGGGAGATACGCAGTATTTT	CSTTLPGQGGDTQYF
TRBJ1-1	TRBV30	few	NA	TGTGCCTGGAGTCCAAGGAACACTGAAGCTTTCTTT	CAWSPRNTEAFF
TRBJ2-1	TRBV7-3	many	TRBD1	TGTGCCAGCAGCTTAGACAGGGCCTCCTACAATGAGCAGTTCTTC	CASSLDRASYNEQFF
TRBJ2-5	TRBV4-1	NA	NA	TGCGCCAGCAGCCACCGGACTTTTCAAGAGACCCAGTACTTC	CASSHRTFQETQYF
TRBJ1-2	TRBV20-1	NA	NA	TGCAGTGCCAGACACGGGAGTCACTTCGGCTACACCTTC	CSARHGSHFGYTF
TRBJ2-7	TRBV5-1	few	NA	TGCGCCAGCAGCTTGGAAAGGGGGGAGAACGAGCAGTACTTC	CASSLERGENEQYF
TRBJ1-1	TRBV6-1	few	NA	TGTGCCAGCAATAATAACCGGGGAGGTGAAGCTTTCTTT	CASNNNRGGEAFF
TRBJ2-3	TRBV7-9	NA	TRBD1	TGTGCCAGCACCCAAACCCCCGGGACAGGGGTAGATACGCAGTATTTT	CASTQTPGTGVDTQYF
TRBJ2-7	TRBV11-1	NA	NA	TGTGCCAGCAGTCCCTCGGCAGGCCGGACCTACGAGCAGTACTTC	CASSPSAGRTYEQYF
TRBJ2-1	TRBV28	many	TRBD1	TGTGCCAGCAGTTCTGGACAGGGGCCCTACAATGAGCAGTTCTTC	CASSSGQGPYNEQFF
TRBJ2-7	TRBV27	many	TRBD1	TGTGCCAGCAGTTCATATCAGTCCAGGGGGCTCCCACCCCCCGGCGAGCAGTACTTC	CASSSYQSRGLPPPGEQYF
TRBJ2-2	TRBV6-2/TRBV6-3	many	NA	TGTGCCAGCAGTTACTCTATGGGAACCGGGGAGCTGTTTTTT	CASSYSMGTGELFF
TRBJ1-2	TRBV10-3	NA	TRBD1	TGTGCCATCAGGCAGGGGGCAAAGGATGGCTACACCTTC	CAIRQGAKDGYTF